This T cell receptor beta chain was sequenced for a study of T cells in Graves' hyperthyroidism and ophthalmopathy. Study overall: Before treatment of any kind, peripheral blood was taken at initial diagnosis.

The germline V and J ends were trimmed by 4 bases and 0 bases, with 10 bases remaining between them. Germline V gene sequence: CDR1 LGHDT, CDR2 YNNKEL (reference sequence). This CDR3 has 15 residues. Amplified TCR beta CDR3 regions came from RNA transcripts. The HTBI primer set was used in a first-round RT-PCR of the TCR CDR3. In TCRdb, the multiplex PCR reads were re-called with MiXCR into one record per CDR3 protein. The data show roughly 250,000 distinct CDR3 sequences, about 14% seen once. The V gene is TRBV3-1, the J gene TRBJ2-1, with D hard to call. The sequence was obtained from a middle-aged woman with Graves' hyperthyroidism that later progressed to Graves' ophthalmopathy. Material: blood. The CDR3 is CASSPIASSYNEQFF. The CDR3, as DNA: TGTGCCAGCAGCCCTATAGCCAGCTCCTACAATGAGCAGTTCTTC.